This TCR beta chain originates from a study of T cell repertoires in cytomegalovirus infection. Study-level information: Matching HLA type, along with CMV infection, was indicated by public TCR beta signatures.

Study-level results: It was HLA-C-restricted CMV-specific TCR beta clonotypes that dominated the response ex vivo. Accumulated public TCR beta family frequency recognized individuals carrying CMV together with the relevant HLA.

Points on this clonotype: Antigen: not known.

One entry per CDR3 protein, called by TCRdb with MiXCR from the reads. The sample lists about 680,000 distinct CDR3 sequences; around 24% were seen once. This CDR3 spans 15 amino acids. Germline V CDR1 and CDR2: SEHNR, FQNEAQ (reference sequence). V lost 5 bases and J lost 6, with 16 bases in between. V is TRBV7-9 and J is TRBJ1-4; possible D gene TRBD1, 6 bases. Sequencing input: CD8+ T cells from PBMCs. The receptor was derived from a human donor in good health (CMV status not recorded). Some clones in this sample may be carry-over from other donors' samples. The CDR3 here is CASSLGQTGDEKLFF. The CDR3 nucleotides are TGTGCCAGCAGCCTCGGACAGACTGGTGATGAAAAACTGTTTTTT.